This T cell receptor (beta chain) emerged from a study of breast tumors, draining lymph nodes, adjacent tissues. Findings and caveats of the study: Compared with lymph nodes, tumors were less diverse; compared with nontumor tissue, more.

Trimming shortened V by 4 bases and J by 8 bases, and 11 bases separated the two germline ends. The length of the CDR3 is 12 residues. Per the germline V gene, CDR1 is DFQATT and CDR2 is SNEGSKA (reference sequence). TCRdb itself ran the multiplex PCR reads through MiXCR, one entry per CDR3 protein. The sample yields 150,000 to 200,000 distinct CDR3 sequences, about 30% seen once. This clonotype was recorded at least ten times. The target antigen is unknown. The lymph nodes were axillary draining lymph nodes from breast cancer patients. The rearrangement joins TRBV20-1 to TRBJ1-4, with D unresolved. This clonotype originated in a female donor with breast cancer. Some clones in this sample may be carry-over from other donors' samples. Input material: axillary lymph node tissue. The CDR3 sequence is CSAIRGGEKLFF. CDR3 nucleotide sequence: TGCAGTGCTATCCGAGGAGGGGAAAAACTGTTTTTT.